This T cell receptor (beta chain) was observed in a study of regulatory T cells in long-lasting Graves disease. Study outcomes and limitations: With a small sample size, accuracy may have been reduced.

Arm-PCR with iRepertoire HTBI primers amplified the CDR3 regions for these TCR beta libraries. TCRdb processed the multiplex PCR reads anew with MiXCR; each CDR3 protein has one entry. Of roughly 400,000 distinct CDR3 sequences in the sample, less than 25% were seen once. Time point reported: persistent/refractory GD, antithyroid drugs over 5 years with positive TRAb. After RNA was extracted from PBMCs, the TCR library was made from it. The CDR3 sequence is 13 residues long. The V end lost 3 bases, the J end lost 5 bases, and 9 bases lay between the germline ends. Germline CDR1 SGHRS, CDR2 YFSETQ. As concerns this clonotype: What it binds is unknown. A much larger clonotype is one base distant, so this may be a read error.

V is TRBV5-1 and J is TRBJ1-5; D call uncertain. The clonotype originates from a female donor with Graves disease. The specimen comprised peripheral blood mononuclear cells (PBMCs), sampled when the disease was refractory, from a patient treated with antithyroid drugs. CDR3 coding DNA: TGCGCCAGCAGCTCGGCCCCTGATCAGCCCCAGCATTTT. Its protein is CASSSAPDQPQHF. Complete variable domain (other parts from reference TRBV5-1 and TRBJ1-5): KAGVTQTPRYLIKTRGQQVTLSCSPISGHRSVSWYQQTPGQGLQFLFEYFSETQRNKGNFPGRFSGRQFSNSRSEMNVSTLELGDSALYLCASSSAPDQPQHFGDGTRLSIL.